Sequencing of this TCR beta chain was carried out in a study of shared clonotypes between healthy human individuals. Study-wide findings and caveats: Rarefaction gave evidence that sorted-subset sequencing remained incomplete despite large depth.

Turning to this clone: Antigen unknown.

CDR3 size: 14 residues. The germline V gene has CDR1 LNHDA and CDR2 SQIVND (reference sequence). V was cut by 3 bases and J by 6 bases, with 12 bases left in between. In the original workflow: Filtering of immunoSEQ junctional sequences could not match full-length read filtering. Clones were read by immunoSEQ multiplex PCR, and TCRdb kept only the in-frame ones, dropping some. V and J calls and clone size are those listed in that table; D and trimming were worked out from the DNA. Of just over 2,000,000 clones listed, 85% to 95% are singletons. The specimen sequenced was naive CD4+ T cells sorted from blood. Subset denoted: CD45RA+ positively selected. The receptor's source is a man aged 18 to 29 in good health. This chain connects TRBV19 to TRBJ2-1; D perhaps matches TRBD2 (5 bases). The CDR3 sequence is CASSIWFAGNEQFF. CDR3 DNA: TGTGCCAGTAGTATCTGGTTCGCGGGCAATGAGCAGTTCTTC.